This TCR beta chain was sequenced in a study of T cells in Graves' hyperthyroidism and ophthalmopathy (dated by TCRdb to about 2019). Concerning the study at large: Peripheral blood was collected at initial diagnosis, before any treatment. Once sampling was done, hyperthyroidism patients were given methimazole at a starting dose of 30 mg daily, whereas ophthalmopathy patients were given high-dose intravenous methylprednisolone. The study also compared thyroid tissue and blood T-cell repertoires from a handful of Graves' hyperthyroidism patients. A discovery cohort of about a hundred patients, roughly 45 with Graves' ophthalmopathy and about 58 with stable Graves' hyperthyroidism, was used to find distinguishing TCR V-J signatures. The roughly 100 discovery patients were divided at random into training and test sets in a 7:3 ratio. The paper reports TCR Vbeta CDR3 sequencing of 130 to 150 peripheral blood samples: approximately 41 ophthalmopathy, about 75 hyperthyroidism and around 17 progressor patients. Prospective prediction of ophthalmopathy was tested in an independent validation cohort consisting of 18 hyperthyroidism patients and 15 or so patients who later progressed to ophthalmopathy.

Overall results and qualifications from the work: In cross-validation, a model built on a 13 V-J signature told ophthalmopathy apart from stable hyperthyroidism with 85% to 90% sensitivity and about 81% specificity, and in testing the same model reached 80%/75%. Most expanded thyroid clonotypes (frequency above 0.001) were also detected in blood, suggesting blood repertoires may reflect thyroid immune responses. No statistical method was used to fix the sample size in advance, and group allocation was not hidden from the investigators. In validation, progression to ophthalmopathy was predicted by the model with roughly 71% sensitivity and roughly 76% specificity, a median of 6.5 months before onset.

This clonotype occurred many times. Its antigen is currently not known. Base-call qualities are not available, and no considerably larger clone is one nucleotide away. Based on the germline V gene, the CDR1 and CDR2 sequences are SGHRS and YFSETQ. Between the V and J ends, shortened by 4 bases and 0 bases respectively, the junction contains 11 bases. Including the terminal cysteine and phenylalanine, the CDR3 comprises 15 residues. The retained sequence is limited to the CDR3, 45 bases, with the frame set at the first base. Stable Graves' hyperthyroidism was defined as no progression to ophthalmopathy during 18 months of follow-up. Hyperthyroidism patients were newly diagnosed, had a disease duration of under 2 months, and were aged 18 to 65 years. Patients with uncontrolled infections, other autoimmune diseases, pregnancy or lactation were excluded. Diagnoses relied on clinical symptoms, serum thyroxine and TRAb, thyroid ultrasound and orbital computed tomography. PBMCs were separated from around 9.1 ml of fresh peripheral blood using Ficoll-Paque density gradient centrifugation. Total RNA was extracted using Trizol reagent, and RNA quality was assessed on an Agilent 2100 Bioanalyzer.

The TCR beta CDR3 regions were amplified from RNA transcripts. The TCR CDR3 was subjected to a first round of RT-PCR using the HTBI primer set and the Qiagen OneStep RT-PCR kit. The libraries were constructed in a second round of multiplex PCR and then size-selected and purified. Libraries were sequenced paired-end with 100 bp reads on an Illumina HiSeq2000. In the source study's methods: SOAPnuke was used to process the raw data, with reads discarded if the reads contained adapters or uncalled bases, had a mean Phred below 15, or lacked an exact constant-primer or identifier match. High-quality paired reads were merged using COPE v1.2.5, and each unique nucleotide sequence was defined as a clonotype. Clonotypes were aligned to IMGT TRBV, TRBD and TRBJ reference segments using MiTCR v1.1. The analysis included only V-J combinations with a frequency above 0.0001, which together covered 99% to 99.2% of the repertoires. The TCS score was defined as F50 (clonal expansion) divided by E x V (chaos), with BLOSUM62-based TCRdist calculated between CDR3 peptides within each V-J. Welch's t-statistics and random forest reduced roughly 530 V-J features to 10 to 15, which were used in a naive Bayes classifier (R e1071). TCRdb applied fastp at Q25 and MiXCR to the public reads, then kept only in-frame beta chains. Rows matching on CDR3 protein sequence are summarized as one entry with the most common DNA and genes. The V and J calls shown here were made by TCRdb, not taken from the authors' results. This sample has about 500,000 distinct CDR3 sequences in its table, and roughly an eighth of those were observed once. Over 15% of the sample lies in the top ten.

The sequenced sample consisted of blood. The V gene is TRBV5-1 and the J gene is TRBJ1-3, with the D gene not clear enough to name. The origin of this receptor is a woman younger than 30 with Graves' hyperthyroidism. The CDR3 here reads CASSLEWSSGNTIYF. At the DNA level, the sequence is TGCGCCAGCAGCCTGGAGTGGAGCTCTGGAAACACCATATATTTT.